Shown below are 22 T cell receptor beta chains from a single sample sequenced in a study of blood T cell repertoires in COVID-19 (dated by TCRdb to 2018 to 2021). The method was the immunoSEQ multiplex PCR assay. As stored in TCRdb, this immuneACCESS dataset retains in-frame rearrangements with V and J assigned. A fraction of the clones does not appear; measured against another copy, unresolved V genes explain less than half of the discrepancy, and the remainder lacks a known reason. The sample yields 140,000 to 150,000 clones; roughly 78% were counted once. Around 6% of the sample goes to the ten largest clones. The sample taken for sequencing was PBMCs or T cells enriched from blood (not recorded which). These receptors were obtained from a woman aged 50 to 60 who had recovered from COVID-19.

This chain joins TRBV6-5 and TRBJ2-5, with 7 nucleotides matching TRBD1. Germline CDR1 MNHEY, CDR2 SVGAGI. The trim removed 6 bases at V and 4 bases at J, leaving 5 bases unmatched. The CDR3 totals 13 residues. The CDR3 is CASRRSGGETQYF. In DNA, the CDR3 is TGTGCCAGCAGGAGGTCAGGGGGAGAGACCCAGTACTTC.

The chain employs TRBV6-5 and TRBJ2-1; 11 nucleotides align to TRBD2. This CDR3 has 15 amino acids. Germline lookup yields CDR1 MNHEY and CDR2 SVGAGI. V lost 7 bases to trimming and J lost 6 bases; unmatched junction nucleotides: 8. The chain's CDR3 is CASKPTGTSGNEQFF. The CDR3 DNA sequence: TGTGCCAGCAAACCCACCGGGACTAGCGGCAATGAGCAGTTCTTC.

In its sample, this clone was seen a few times. CDR3 coding DNA: TGCGCCAGCAGCCAAGACCCCCCCGGGATGAACACTGAAGCTTTCTTT. As protein: CASSQDPPGMNTEAFF. The chain recombines TRBV4-1 with TRBJ1-1; no clear D. The CDR3 spans 16 residues. V lost 0 bases to trimming and J lost 0 bases, with 11 bases between them. Germline V gene data show CDR1 as MGHRA and CDR2 as YSYEKL.

This clone was recorded a few times. The gene calls are TRBV11-2 and TRBJ1-3, with D possibly TRBD1 on 5 matching bases. CDR1 and CDR2 (germline): SGHAT, FQNNGV. V shed 4 bases and J shed 4 bases, with 14 bases lying between them. The CDR3 consists of 15 residues. The CDR3 DNA is TGTGCCAGCAGCTCCATAGGGGCTGGCGGAAACACCATATATTTT. It translates to CASSSIGAGGNTIYF.

V and J are TRBV7-2 and TRBJ2-3, with 7 bases lining up with TRBD1. Germline trimming cut 7 bases from V and 2 bases from J; bases unmatched to any gene: 12. The germline V gene encodes CDR1 SGHTA and CDR2 FQGNSA. The CDR3 consists of 16 residues. CDR3 loop: CASTFTLGQLTDTQYF. The DNA of the CDR3 is TGTGCCAGCACTTTCACCTTGGGACAGCTCACAGATACGCAGTATTTT.

The CDR3 region is CATSDPTPDTQYF. DNA for the CDR3: TGTGCCACCAGTGATCCTACCCCAGATACGCAGTATTTT. This chain uses TRBV24-1 with TRBJ2-3; no clear D gene. This CDR3 region has 13 residues. V dropped 3 bases and J dropped 4 bases, with 7 bases sitting between them. The germline V gene encodes CDR1 KGHDR and CDR2 SFDVKD.

In this sample, this clone turned up once. In DNA, the CDR3 is TGTGCCAGCAGTTTACAGCAGAACACTGAAGCTTTCTTT. Translated: CASSLQQNTEAFF. The chain links TRBV5-4 to TRBJ1-1; D not certain. CDR3 length: 13 amino acids. V was pared by 5 bases and J by 1 base, with 9 bases between. Germline V CDR1 and CDR2: SGHNT, YYREEE (reference sequence).

The chain links TRBV2 to TRBJ1-3; TRBD1 agrees at 8 bases. V was clipped by 4 bases and J by 2 bases; unmatched bases: 4. CDR3 length: 15 residues. Germline-derived CDR1 and CDR2 are SNHLY and FYNNEI. The CDR3 loop reads CASSVNRGTGNTIYF. CDR3 sequence (DNA): TGTGCCAGCAGTGTAAACAGGGGGACTGGAAACACCATATATTTT.

V usage is TRBV19 and J usage is TRBJ2-5; 12 nucleotides agree with TRBD1. The V gene's germline CDR1 is LNHDA and CDR2 SQIVND (reference sequence). The CDR3 covers 17 residues. The junction had 9 bases not matched to a gene; V was cut back by 5 bases and J by 2 bases. The CDR3 DNA sequence: TGTGCCAGTAGTGGATTAAGGGACAGGGGGCCGCAAGAGACCCAGTACTTC. It yields the protein CASSGLRDRGPQETQYF.

The chain joins TRBV9 to TRBJ1-1, with a weak D call TRBD1 (6 bases). Germline values: CDR1 SGDLS, CDR2 YYNGEE. The V end was cut by 4 bases, the J end by 1 base, with 8 bases between. This CDR3 contains 13 residues. The CDR3 nucleotides read TGTGCCAGCAGCCAGACAGGGAACACTGAAGCTTTCTTT. Protein product: CASSQTGNTEAFF.

V and J are TRBV6-5 and TRBJ1-6; 11 bases match TRBD1. Trimming at V came to 6 bases and at J to 12 bases, leaving 10 bases not matched to a gene. Germline CDR1 and CDR2: MNHEY and SVGAGI. This CDR3 has 15 amino acids. The CDR3 nucleotides are TGTGCCAGCAGCTCTCCGGGACAGGGGGTGGAACCCCTCCACTTT. Translating gives CASSSPGQGVEPLHF.

This clone was counted between two and nine times. The V and J genes are TRBV19 and TRBJ2-1, with 15 nucleotides matching TRBD2. Trimming removed 5 bases from V and 4 bases from J; junction bases left unmatched: 3. This CDR3 comprises 16 residues. Germline values: CDR1 LNHDA, CDR2 SQIVND (reference sequence). CDR3 loop: CASSRTSGGDYNEQFF. As DNA, the CDR3 is TGTGCCAGTAGTCGGACTAGCGGGGGGGATTACAATGAGCAGTTCTTC.

The J gene is TRBJ1-5, the V gene TRBV18, with a weak D call TRBD1 (6 bases). CDR1 is KGHSH and CDR2 is LQKENI in the germline V gene. V shed 1 base and J shed 7 bases, with 14 bases lying between them. This CDR3 region has 15 residues. For the CDR3, the DNA is TGTGCCAGCTCACCACACTCGGGGGGCGACCAGCCCCAGCATTTT. Residues: CASSPHSGGDQPQHF.

The rearrangement uses TRBV5-1 and TRBJ2-7; a possible D gene is TRBD1 (6 bases). The CDR3 is made up of 15 amino acids. Germline CDR1 SGHRS, CDR2 YFSETQ. The V gene lost 0 bases and the J gene lost 7 bases, with 17 bases spanning the gap. CDR3 amino acids: CASSLGGQGIGEQYF. DNA for the CDR3: TGCGCCAGCAGCTTGGGCGGTCAGGGGATTGGGGAGCAGTACTTC.

This clone was counted between two and nine times. This chain uses TRBV5-6 with TRBJ1-6; 7 positions agree with TRBD1. V was pared by 2 bases and J by 3 bases, with 5 bases of the junction left unmatched. The CDR3 totals 16 residues. Germline V CDR1 and CDR2: SGHDT, YYEEEE. CDR3 loop: CASSFNRGSYNSPLHF. DNA of the CDR3: TGTGCCAGCAGCTTCAACAGGGGAAGCTATAATTCACCCCTCCACTTT.

The rearrangement joins TRBV27 to TRBJ2-2; D is uncertain. The ends were cut back, 4 bases at V and 1 base at J, with 7 bases in the middle. Germline V lookup: CDR1 MNHEY, CDR2 SMNVEV (reference sequence). The CDR3 runs to 14 residues. DNA for the CDR3: TGTGCCAGCAGTTACATCGAGAACACCGGGGAGCTGTTTTTT. Amino acid sequence: CASSYIENTGELFF.

This clone was observed at least ten times. The CDR3 nucleotides read TGTGCCAGCAGCTCCGGTCCAAACACCATATATTTT. This gives the protein CASSSGPNTIYF. J is TRBJ1-3 and V is TRBV3-1 (or the pseudogene TRBV3-2); D is unresolved. The CDR3 runs to 12 residues. CDR1 is LGHDT and CDR2 is YNNKEL in the germline V gene (reference sequence). V shed 5 bases and J shed 6 bases, with 8 bases lying between them.

About this clone itself: At the DNA level, this CDR3 is encoded by other sequences in the same sample as well. This chain joins TRBV29-1 and TRBJ2-3, with 7 bases lining up with TRBD1. V gave up 4 bases and J gave up 4 bases; unmatched junction bases: 5. The V gene's germline CDR1 is SQVTM and CDR2 ANQGSEA. The CDR3 consists of 13 residues. In DNA form, the CDR3 reads TGCAGCGTTGGCCCCCAGGGGGCAGATACGCAGTATTTT. Translation gives CSVGPQGADTQYF.

The V gene is TRBV7-2, the J gene TRBJ2-5; unclear D gene. Trimming left V 2 bases short and J 4 bases short, with 11 bases between. The CDR3 is made up of 14 amino acids. Germline CDR1 reads SGHTA; CDR2 reads FQGNSA. Written as DNA, the CDR3 is TGTGCCAGCAGCTTACCGGGTTTGACAGAGACCCAGTACTTC. It translates to CASSLPGLTETQYF.

This clone appeared once. The rearrangement joins TRBV7-8 to TRBJ2-7; TRBD1 matches at 10 bases. CDR1 and CDR2 from the germline V gene are SGHVS and FQNEAQ. This CDR3 has 15 residues. J gave up 6 bases and V 5 bases, and 10 bases lay outside the gene matches. DNA of the CDR3: TGTGCCAGCAGCCAACTAGACAGGGGGCTTGTCGAGCAGTACTTC. It yields the protein CASSQLDRGLVEQYF.

This clone was detected only a few times. This rearrangement joins TRBV10-3 to TRBJ1-2, with D possibly TRBD1 on 5 matching bases. This CDR3 contains 13 residues. CDR1 and CDR2 (germline): ENHRY, SYGVKD. V was clipped by 4 bases and J by 3 bases, with 9 bases between them. Here the CDR3 reads CAISAGTDYGYTF. The CDR3 nucleotides are TGTGCCATCAGTGCCGGGACTGACTATGGCTACACCTTC.

In this sample, this clone turned up once. This sequence joins TRBV3-1 (or the pseudogene TRBV3-2) and TRBJ2-3, with D tentatively TRBD2 (6 bases). CDR1 and CDR2 from the germline V gene are LGHDT and YNNKEL (reference sequence). Between the trimmed V and J ends, which lost 7 bases and 2 bases, there was a span of 16 bases. The CDR3 has 15 amino acids. In nucleotides, the CDR3 is TGTGCCAGCACCCAGGGAGGCGGGTACACAGATACGCAGTATTTT. Translating gives CASTQGGGYTDTQYF.